This is a list of T cell receptor beta chains from one sample in a study of identical twins. A single record per CDR3 protein comes from TCRdb applying MiXCR to the 5' RACE reads. The sample lists about 790,000 distinct CDR3 sequences; approximately 18% were seen once. This sample also appeared in a second study, on T cells expressing NK-cell markers.

Source material: PBMCs. The receptors stem from a woman younger than 35 in good health. CDR3s include the opening cysteine and the closing phenylalanine or tryptophan. The D gene is left open where the match is weak. Part of the rows lack a size; the others show once, few, many or a class for expanded clones.

clone size | J gene | V gene | D gene | CDR3 DNA | CDR3 protein
. | TRBJ1-1 | TRBV20-1 | TRBD1 | TGCAGTGCTGATACAGGGGGCAGGACTGAAGCTTTCTTT | CSADTGGRTEAFF
few | TRBJ2-7 | TRBV9 | . | TGTGCCAGCAGCGTAGGTCAGGGGCGCTACGAGCAGTACTTC | CASSVGQGRYEQYF
many | TRBJ2-1 | TRBV3-1 | . | TGCGCCAGCAGCCAAGCTCCATACAATGAGCAGTTCTTC | CASSQAPYNEQFF
. | TRBJ2-3 | TRBV20-1 | TRBD2 | TGCAGTGCTAGAGATCTGGCTAGCGGGGCAGATACGCAGTATTTT | CSARDLASGADTQYF
many | TRBJ2-5 | TRBV20-1 | . | TGCAGTGCTCCTGCGGTAGGAGCGAAAACCCAGTACTTC | CSAPAVGAKTQYF
many | TRBJ2-3 | TRBV9 | . | TGTGCCAGCAGCAGCGGGCCGTGGGCGACAGATACGCAGTATTTT | CASSSGPWATDTQYF
few | TRBJ2-7 | TRBV20-1 | . | TGCAGTGCTAGTCGGGACCCCTACGAGCAGTACTTC | CSASRDPYEQYF
. | TRBJ2-3 | TRBV20-1 | TRBD2 | TGCAGTGCTAGCCCCCTCAGCGGGACTAGCACAGATACGCAGTATTTT | CSASPLSGTSTDTQYF
few | TRBJ2-7 | TRBV27 | TRBD2 | TGTGCCAGCAGTTTATTACTAGCGGCTTCCTACGAGCAGTACTTC | CASSLLLAASYEQYF
. | TRBJ1-2 | TRBV4-3 | . | TGCGCCAGCAGCCACCAGAACAGAGGGGGTACAGGCTACACCTTC | CASSHQNRGGTGYTF
. | TRBJ2-1 | TRBV3-1 | TRBD2 | TGTGCCAGCAGCCCTCACTACCTTATAGCGGGATCCTCCTACAATGAGCAGTTCTTC | CASSPHYLIAGSSYNEQFF
few | TRBJ1-1 | TRBV12-3/TRBV12-4 | . | TGTGCCAGCTGCAATTCAGGGGTAGCTGAAGCTTTCTTT | CASCNSGVAEAFF
few | TRBJ2-7 | TRBV20-1 | TRBD2 | TGCAGTGCTAGCTCCCCGGGGACTACGTACGAGCAGTACTTC | CSASSPGTTYEQYF
many | TRBJ2-5 | TRBV10-3 | TRBD2 | TGTGCCATCAGGTCCAGCGGGAGGGGCCAGGAGACCCAGTACTTC | CAIRSSGRGQETQYF
. | TRBJ2-2 | TRBV20-1 | TRBD2 | TGCTGTGCTAGAGATATCCGGGGGGTAGACACCGGGGAGCTGTTTTTT | CCARDIRGVDTGELFF
many | TRBJ2-5 | TRBV7-2 | . | TGTGCCAGCAGCTTAAGAACAGAAGAGACCCAGTACTTC | CASSLRTEETQYF
few | TRBJ1-5 | TRBV19 | . | TGTGCCAGTAGTATAGGCGACCGGCGCAATCAGCCCCAGCATTTT | CASSIGDRRNQPQHF
. | TRBJ2-3 | TRBV20-1 | TRBD1 | TGCAGTGCGAGAGGTCCGGGACAGGGGTCAGATACGCAGTATTTT | CSARGPGQGSDTQYF
. | TRBJ1-5 | TRBV6-6 | . | TGTGCCGGCGGAGGAGGGAATCAGCCCCAGCATTTT | CAGGGGNQPQHF
few | TRBJ2-2 | TRBV6-1 | TRBD1 | TGTGCCAGCAGTATCGTCCGACAGGGAGACGGGGAGCTGTTTTTT | CASSIVRQGDGELFF
. | TRBJ2-7 | TRBV6-2/TRBV6-3 | . | TGTGCCAGCGGCATTAGTGAGCAGTACTTC | CASGISEQYF
many | TRBJ1-1 | TRBV20-1 | . | TGCAGTGCTCCCCGAAGACAGTCGAACACTGAAGCTTTCTTT | CSAPRRQSNTEAFF
few | TRBJ2-7 | TRBV20-1 | TRBD2 | TGCAGTGCTAGAGGGCGGGAGCCCCACGAGCAGTACTTC | CSARGREPHEQYF
few | TRBJ2-5 | TRBV10-3 | TRBD1 | TGTGCCATCAGGGCGGGACAGGGGTCAGAGACCCAGTACTTC | CAIRAGQGSETQYF
few | TRBJ2-1 | TRBV6-1 | TRBD1 | TGTGCCAGCAGGGCCGGGACAGGTATCAATGAGCAGTTCTTC | CASRAGTGINEQFF
few | TRBJ2-3 | TRBV5-1 | TRBD1 | TGCGCCAGCAGCTTGACCGACAGGGGAGATACGCAGTATTTT | CASSLTDRGDTQYF
few | TRBJ1-1 | TRBV5-1 | . | TGCGCCAGCAGCTCGCATACAGGGGAAGCTTTCTTT | CASSSHTGEAFF
many | TRBJ2-7 | TRBV20-1 | . | TGCAGTGCTAGGAAGGCCGCCGCCTACGAGCAGTACTTC | CSARKAAAYEQYF
. | TRBJ2-7 | TRBV6-2/TRBV6-3 | TRBD2 | TGTGCCAGCCGACAAACTCCGGGACTAGCGGGAAACGAGCAGTACTTC | CASRQTPGLAGNEQYF
few | TRBJ2-7 | TRBV15 | . | TGTGCCACCAGCAGAGATTTGTTGGGCCACGAGCAGTACTTC | CATSRDLLGHEQYF
. | TRBJ2-7 | TRBV6-5 | . | TGTGCCAGCAGTTCCTTGACTAGAGGGTACGAGCAGTACTTC | CASSSLTRGYEQYF
few | TRBJ2-5 | TRBV5-5 | . | TGTGCCACCGCGCGGAGTAGCAAAGAGACCCAGTACTTC | CATARSSKETQYF
. | TRBJ2-6 | TRBV7-8 | . | TGTGCCAGCAGCGCTGACTATGATACGCCCTCTGGGGCCAACGTCCTGACTTTC | CASSADYDTPSGANVLTF
. | TRBJ1-2 | TRBV29-1 | . | TGCAGCGTTGGGACGGCCTCAGGCGGCTACACCTTC | CSVGTASGGYTF
few | TRBJ2-1 | TRBV6-1 | . | TGTGCCAGCAGTACCCCGGGAATTATTTACAATGAGCAGTTCTTC | CASSTPGIIYNEQFF
few | TRBJ2-1 | TRBV7-9 | TRBD2 | TGTGCCAGCAGCTCCACCCGCCGGACTAGCGGGGGGGATGAGTTCTTC | CASSSTRRTSGGDEFF
. | TRBJ2-5 | TRBV10-1 | TRBD1 | TGCGCCAGCAGACGGACAGGGGGCGCCCATCCTCAAGAGACCCAGTACTTC | CASRRTGGAHPQETQYF
few | TRBJ2-2 | TRBV7-9 | TRBD2 | TGTGCCAGCAGCCCTCTGCGCGGGAGCGACAGCGGGGAGCTGTTTTTT | CASSPLRGSDSGELFF
. | TRBJ2-5 | TRBV5-5 | TRBD1 | TGTGCCAGCAGCTACGAAGCCGGACAGGGTGGAGAGACCCAGTACTTC | CASSYEAGQGGETQYF
. | TRBJ2-7 | TRBV14 | . | TGTGCCAGCAGCCAAGAATTTAGGAGACCTTATCCTGACGAGCAGTACTTC | CASSQEFRRPYPDEQYF
. | TRBJ2-3 | TRBV20-1 | TRBD2 | TGCAGTGCCGAAATTGGGCGGGGGGGCCAGACAGATACGCAGTATTTT | CSAEIGRGGQTDTQYF
. | TRBJ2-2 | TRBV4-1 | . | TGCGCCAGCAGCCAAGCGAGGACAGCGAACACCGGGGAGCTGTTTTTT | CASSQARTANTGELFF
. | TRBJ2-1 | TRBV6-2/TRBV6-3 | TRBD2 | TGTGCCAGCAGTTACTTAGCGGGAGAATACAATGAGCAGTTCTTC | CASSYLAGEYNEQFF
many | TRBJ2-3 | TRBV10-3 | TRBD2 | TGTGCTAGCGGGGACACAGATACGCAGTATTTT | CASGDTDTQYF
. | TRBJ2-2 | TRBV20-1 | . | TGCAGCTACAAGCTAGTGGGCAGGGCGTCCGGGGAGCTGTTTTTT | CSYKLVGRASGELFF
few | TRBJ1-2 | TRBV10-3 | TRBD1 | TGTGCCATCAGTGACGACCCGGGACAGGGGCTCTATGGCTACACCTTC | CAISDDPGQGLYGYTF
. | TRBJ2-3 | TRBV10-2 | . | TGCGCCAGCAGCGATAGTGGTACGCAGTATTTT | CASSDSGTQYF
few | TRBJ1-1 | TRBV7-8 | . | TGTGCCAGCAGCTCGGGAGGCCCTGAAGCTTTCTTT | CASSSGGPEAFF
. | TRBJ2-7 | TRBV11-2 | . | TGTGCCAGCAGCTTAATCCCAGGGTACCGGGCAATTTCCTACGAGCAGTACTTC | CASSLIPGYRAISYEQYF
. | TRBJ2-7 | TRBV10-3 | . | TGTGCCATAGCAGACACCTACGAGCAGTACTTC | CAIADTYEQYF
few | TRBJ1-1 | TRBV6-2/TRBV6-3 | . | TGTGCCAGCAGTTATTGGGGAGCCAACACTGAAGCTTTCTTT | CASSYWGANTEAFF